Following are 2 T cell receptor beta chains from one sample sequenced in a study of identical twins. MiXCR was run by TCRdb on the 5' RACE reads, yielding one entry per CDR3 protein. In the table there are some 300,000 distinct CDR3 sequences, more than 9% of which are singletons. This sample was shared with a second study, whose subject was yellow fever vaccine responses in identical twins.

Sequencing was done on a sample of CD8+ T cells sorted from blood. The origin of the receptors is a woman between 18 and 29 years old in good health.

This clonotype was detected ten times or more. V usage is TRBV29-1 and J usage is TRBJ2-2, with TRBD1 matching 8 bases. Per the germline V gene, CDR1 is SQVTM and CDR2 is ANQGSEA. Trimming took 5 bases from V and 7 from J; bases not matched to a gene: 6. The CDR3 extends over 13 amino acids. The CDR3 DNA sequence: TGCAGCGTTCCGGACAGGGAGAGCGGGGAGCTGTTTTTT. Its translation is CSVPDRESGELFF.

The chain carries TRBV10-2 and TRBJ2-2, with D perhaps assigned TRBD1 or TRBD2 (7 bases each). The ends were cut back, 2 bases at V and 5 bases at J, with 15 bases in the middle. The CDR3 loop spans 16 amino acids. The V gene's germline CDR1 is WSHSY and CDR2 SAAADI. CDR3 sequence reads: CASSEPRQGGTGELFF. In nucleotides, the CDR3 is TGCGCCAGCAGTGAGCCTCGACAGGGAGGGACCGGGGAGCTGTTTTTT.